The source of this T cell receptor beta chain is a study of a mutant IDH1 vaccine in newly diagnosed glioma. Whole-study context: Antecedent treatment encompassed radiotherapy, temozolomide, or their combination; the majority received both.

This clone was seen only once. Its antigen is unknown. Findings and limits, study-wide: Vaccine-induced responses were seen in about 93% of patients, spanning several MHC alleles.

V was trimmed by 4 bases and J by 8 bases, leaving 15 bases between them. The CDR3 loop spans 13 amino acids. The germline V gene encodes CDR1 SQVTM and CDR2 ANQGSEA. The sample's time point: baseline, week 1 (first vaccination visit). The sample's treatment: pre-vaccination baseline after standard-of-care therapy. Only in-frame clones appear in the TCRdb table, and some are missing; sequencing was by immunoSEQ multiplex PCR. Among 92,000 or so clones listed, roughly 82% were seen once. The sequence came from a middle-aged man with glioma. Some clones in this sample may be carry-over from other donors' samples. The chain couples TRBV29-1 to TRBJ1-3; no clear D. The sequencing here drew on PBMCs, taken from a glioma patient treated with radiotherapy, temozolomide or both. CDR3 residues: CSVGATPMDTIYF. In DNA, the CDR3 is TGCAGCGTTGGCGCGACACCGATGGACACCATATATTTT.